Each of the 16 T cell receptor beta chains below was sequenced from the same sample in a study of cytomegalovirus exposure and HLA in healthy donors. The PCR ran on 60 Vbeta and 13 Jbeta primers. The table came from immunoSEQ multiplex PCR; TCRdb's copy has only in-frame clones and leaves some out. The table shows roughly 160,000 clones, with roughly 80% occurring only once. The sample was PBMCs. The receptor source for this set is a male donor in good health and CMV-seronegative.

This clone turned up a few times. V gene TRBV6-5 combines with J gene TRBJ1-5; the match to TRBD1 covers 9 bases. Looked up from germline, CDR1 is MNHEY and CDR2 is SVGAGI. The CDR3 extends over 15 amino acids. V was pared by 5 bases and J by 2 bases, with 4 bases of the junction left unmatched. CDR3 bases: TGTGCCAGCAGTGGGACAGGGTATGGCAATCAGCCCCAGCATTTT. This encodes CASSGTGYGNQPQHF.

The genes are TRBV19 and TRBJ2-7; no reliable D call. The CDR3 extends over 13 amino acids. V lost 1 base, J lost 2 bases, and 6 bases lay in between. CDR1 LNHDA and CDR2 SQIVND come from the germline V gene (reference sequence). This chain's CDR3 is CASSIGPAYEQYF. DNA of the CDR3: TGTGCCAGTAGTATAGGCCCAGCCTACGAGCAGTACTTC. Drawing the rest from reference TRBV19 and TRBJ2-7, the complete variable domain is DGGITQSPKYLFRKEGQNVTLSCEQNLNHDAMYWYRQDPGQGLRLIYYSQIVNDFQKGDIAEGYSVSREKKESFPLTVTSAQKNPTAFYLCASSIGPAYEQYFGPGTRLTVT.

V is TRBV6-4 and J is TRBJ1-6; D is unresolved. The CDR3 length is 13 residues. The germline V gene has CDR1 MRHNA and CDR2 SNTAGT. V was pared by 2 bases and J by 6 bases, with 5 bases between. CDR3: CASSDTGNSPLHF. Here the CDR3 DNA reads TGTGCCAGCAGTGACACCGGTAATTCACCCCTCCACTTT.

The rearrangement uses TRBV5-1 and TRBJ2-3; TRBD2 aligns across 8 bases. V was pared by 4 bases and J by 4 bases, with 11 bases of the junction left unmatched. Germline V gene lookup returns CDR1 SGHRS and CDR2 YFSETQ. This CDR3 has 16 residues. CDR3 protein: CASSGTGTSLSDTQYF. The CDR3 DNA is TGCGCCAGCAGCGGCACCGGGACTAGTCTATCAGATACGCAGTATTTT.

The V and J genes are TRBV29-1 and TRBJ2-1; D perhaps matches TRBD2 (6 bases). Germline V lookup: CDR1 SQVTM, CDR2 ANQGSEA. V dropped 2 bases and J dropped 6 bases, with 8 bases sitting between them. This CDR3 spans 12 amino acids. The CDR3 DNA is TGCAGCGTTGAATTGGGGGGCAATGAGCAGTTCTTC. It translates to CSVELGGNEQFF.

The chain has TRBV11-2 and TRBJ2-7; TRBD2 matches 12 bases. Losses at the gene ends were 3 bases for V and 9 bases for J; bases not matched to a gene: 3. This CDR3 comprises 13 residues. From germline, CDR1 is SGHAT and CDR2 FQNNGV. The CDR3 region is CASSFSLAGGQYF. The DNA of the CDR3 is TGTGCCAGCAGCTTTTCACTAGCGGGAGGGCAGTACTTC.

The chain couples TRBV5-4 to TRBJ2-7, with a tentative D call TRBD2 (5 bases). Germline V gene lookup returns CDR1 SGHNT and CDR2 YYREEE (reference sequence). V was cut by 5 bases and J by 1 base, with 10 bases left in between. The CDR3 is made up of 13 amino acids. The CDR3 sequence is CASRPTGSYEQYF. The CDR3 nucleotides are TGTGCCAGCAGGCCGACGGGGTCCTACGAGCAGTACTTC.

This chain joins TRBV19 and TRBJ1-5, with TRBD1 identical over 8 bases. Germline trimming cut 5 bases from V and 3 bases from J; bases unmatched to any gene: 9. Per germline, CDR1 LNHDA and CDR2 SQIVND (reference sequence). The CDR3 is 16 amino acids. The CDR3 region has the DNA TGTGCCAGTAGTCCCTGGACAGGGCACACCAATCAGCCCCAGCATTTT. Encoded protein: CASSPWTGHTNQPQHF.

The CDR3 coding sequence is TGCGCCAGCAGCTTGGAGGGGGACAGGGCATACGAGCAGTACTTC. This translates into CASSLEGDRAYEQYF. The genes are TRBV5-1 and TRBJ2-7, with 9 positions matching TRBD1. The V and J ends lost 0 bases and 4 bases, in that order; junction bases with no gene match: 5. The CDR3 covers 15 residues. Per germline, CDR1 SGHRS and CDR2 YFSETQ. The whole variable domain, remainder taken from reference TRBV5-1 and TRBJ2-7, is KAGVTQTPRYLIKTRGQQVTLSCSPISGHRSVSWYQQTPGQGLQFLFEYFSETQRNKGNFPGRFSGRQFSNSRSEMNVSTLELGDSALYLCASSLEGDRAYEQYFGPGTRLTVT.

J is TRBJ2-2 and V is TRBV6-4; a possible D gene is TRBD1 (5 bases). This CDR3 is 15 amino acids long. Germline V gene sequence: CDR1 MRHNA, CDR2 SNTAGT. Trimming cost V 1 base and J 3 bases, with 9 bases left between them. The CDR3 spells CASSDLGRDTGELFF. The CDR3 DNA reads TGTGCCAGCAGTGACTTGGGGCGCGACACCGGGGAGCTGTTTTTT.

J is TRBJ2-1 and V is TRBV19; D unclear. V lost 4 bases and J lost 0, with 13 bases in between. This CDR3 is 16 amino acids long. Germline CDR1 reads LNHDA; CDR2 reads SQIVND (reference sequence). CDR3 nucleotides: TGTGCCAGTAGTAGGAACGGGTTCAGCTCCTACAATGAGCAGTTCTTC. Its translation: CASSRNGFSSYNEQFF.

This clone appeared a few times. V usage is TRBV5-6 and J usage is TRBJ2-7; TRBD2 might be the D (7 bases). V lost 4 bases to trimming and J lost 6 bases, with 20 bases between them. The V gene's germline CDR1 is SGHDT and CDR2 YYEEEE. This CDR3 comprises 15 residues. Here the CDR3 DNA reads TGTGCCAGCAGCCGGGGGGCTTTCGCGCTCTTCGAGCAGTACTTC. The encoded protein is CASSRGAFALFEQYF.

This clone occurred a few times. The genes are TRBV18 and TRBJ1-4; 8 nucleotides line up with TRBD1. The CDR3 sequence is 15 residues long. V was pared by 3 bases and J by 3 bases, with 3 bases of the junction left unmatched. The germline gives CDR1 KGHSH, CDR2 LQKENI. DNA for the CDR3: TGTGCCAGCTCACCCGGACAGGGAGCTAATGAAAAACTGTTTTTT. Amino acid sequence: CASSPGQGANEKLFF.

V usage is TRBV28 and J usage is TRBJ2-1, with 7 positions matching TRBD2. This CDR3 has 14 residues. Germline loops: CDR1 MDHEN, CDR2 SYDVKM. J lost 6 bases, V lost 2 bases, and 4 bases had no gene match. The CDR3 DNA follows: TGTGCCAGCAGTTTACGCGGGGGAATCAATGAGCAGTTCTTC. It codes for CASSLRGGINEQFF. The full variable domain, with the rest looked up from reference TRBV28 and TRBJ2-1, is DVKVTQSSRYLVKRTGEKVFLECVQDMDHENMFWYRQDPGLGLRLIYFSYDVKMKEKGDIPEGYSVSREKKERFSLILESASTNQTSMYLCASSLRGGINEQFFGPGTRLTVL.

The chain has TRBV2 and TRBJ1-5; weak D call: TRBD1 (5 bases). V was trimmed by 4 bases and J by 1 base, leaving 17 bases between them. There are 17 residues in the CDR3. Germline CDR1 and CDR2: SNHLY and FYNNEI. The CDR3 region is CASSALRGVMSNQPQHF. CDR3 DNA sequence: TGTGCCAGCAGTGCCCTTCGGGGGGTTATGAGCAATCAGCCCCAGCATTTT.

The rearrangement joins TRBV6-5 to TRBJ2-7; 9 nucleotides line up with TRBD1. This CDR3 is built from 13 residues. V gave up 7 bases and J gave up 5 bases; unmatched junction bases: 6. Germline CDR1 reads MNHEY; CDR2 reads SVGAGI. The CDR3 sequence: CASTLGQGHEQYF. CDR3 nucleotide sequence: TGTGCCAGCACGCTGGGACAGGGTCACGAGCAGTACTTC.